A single TCR beta chain is shown here with its context. Its antigen is unknown. One junction end does not reproduce the germline sequence, and a read error may be involved. Those donating, healthy Caucasian individuals from Russia, were aged roughly 6 to 100. The CDR3 contains 14 residues. The data were taken from a study of blood T cells in healthy people across ages. Study results and limitations: Measured against age, TCR beta diversity per million T cells decreased in a roughly linear manner.

PCR was performed a second time for about 6 to 11 cycles using a sample-barcoded 5' primer and a J-beta primer mix. TCRdb passed the 5' RACE reads through MiXCR, listing each CDR3 protein once. The sample has 1.6 million or so distinct CDR3 sequences, around 36% seen once. Source material: blood. The receptor comes from a woman aged 25 to 39 in good health. The rearrangement links TRBV12-3 or TRBV12-4 to TRBJ2-1, with TRBD1 identical over 7 bases. The CDR3 coding sequence is TGTGCCAGCAATTTATGGGACAGAAACAATGAGCAGTTCTTC. This sequence encodes CASNLWDRNNEQFF.